This entry lists 22 T cell receptor beta chains sequenced from one sample in a study of regulatory T cells in long-lasting Graves disease. Described time point: persistent/refractory GD, antithyroid drugs over 5 years with positive TRAb. Construction of the TCR library relied on RNA isolated from PBMCs. In building TCR beta libraries, iRepertoire HTBI primers were used together with Arm-PCR of CDR3 regions. TCRdb reanalysed the multiplex PCR reads using MiXCR and keeps one entry per CDR3 protein. There are over 450,000 distinct CDR3 sequences in the sample; approximately 21% occur only once, and about 7% lies in the top ten. The starting material was peripheral blood mononuclear cells (PBMCs), obtained when the disease was refractory, from a patient treated with antithyroid drugs. Receptors originate from a female donor with Graves disease.

This clonotype was seen repeatedly, ten times or more. The rearrangement uses TRBV2 and TRBJ1-1; possibly TRBD1 for D (5 bases). Trimming left V 8 bases short and J 4 bases short, with 17 bases between. CDR1 is SNHLY, CDR2 FYNNEI, per germline. This CDR3 has 14 amino acids. The CDR3 loop reads CASGEQVTTTEAFF. DNA for the CDR3: TGTGCCAGCGGCGAACAGGTGACGACCACTGAAGCTTTCTTT. The complete variable domain, with remaining parts taken from reference TRBV2 and TRBJ1-1, reads EPEVTQTPSHQVTQMGQEVILRCVPISNHLYFYWYRQILGQKVEFLVSFYNNEISEKSEIFDDQFSVERPDGSNFTLKIRSTKLEDSAMYFCASGEQVTTTEAFFGQGTRLTVV.

This clonotype was seen more than once but under ten times. The chain combines TRBV5-4 with TRBJ1-6; the D is unclear. CDR1 and CDR2 from the germline V gene are SGHNT and YYREEE (reference sequence). The CDR3 has 17 amino acids. V was clipped by 0 bases and J by 1 base, with 11 bases between them. CDR3 coding DNA: TGTGCCAGCAGCTTGGGAACTCCGGGGTCCTATAATTCACCCCTCCACTTT. Translated, it gives CASSLGTPGSYNSPLHF.

V is TRBV5-1 and J is TRBJ2-7, with D maybe TRBD2 (6 bases). Germline V gives CDR1 SGHRS, CDR2 YFSETQ. Trimming stripped 1 base from V and 1 base from J, with 12 bases between. The CDR3 is made up of 15 amino acids. DNA of the CDR3: TGCGCCAGCAGCTTGCGCAGGGAGGTGTCCTACGAGCAGTACTTC. It is translated as CASSLRREVSYEQYF.

This clonotype was observed a handful of times. The chain uses TRBV6-5 and TRBJ1-1, with a possible D match to TRBD1 (6 bases). The germline V gene encodes CDR1 MNHEY and CDR2 SVGAGI. V was shortened by 1 base and J by 0 bases, with 12 bases between the two germline ends. The CDR3 covers 16 residues. The DNA of the CDR3 is TGTGCCAGCAGTTACTGGGACGGGGGCATGAACACTGAAGCTTTCTTT. As protein: CASSYWDGGMNTEAFF.

This clonotype was recorded once. The chain employs TRBV9 and TRBJ2-3; D unclear. The V end lost 0 bases, the J end lost 6 bases, and 14 bases lay between the germline ends. CDR3 length: 15 residues. Germline V gene data show CDR1 as SGDLS and CDR2 as YYNGEE. The CDR3 loop reads CASSVGITTQDTQYF. The DNA of the CDR3 is TGTGCCAGCAGCGTAGGAATTACGACACAGGATACGCAGTATTTT.

The chain links TRBV13 to TRBJ2-5, with unresolved D. Germline V gives CDR1 PRHDT, CDR2 FYEKMQ (reference sequence). Deletions cut 0 bases from V and 5 bases from J, with 7 bases between. The CDR3 is 13 residues long. CDR3 loop: CASSLGMAETQYF. The CDR3, as DNA: TGTGCCAGCAGCTTAGGCATGGCGGAGACCCAGTACTTC. The whole variable domain, remainder taken from reference TRBV13 and TRBJ2-5, is AAGVIQSPRHLIKEKRETATLKCYPIPRHDTVYWYQQGPGQDPQFLISFYEKMQSDKGSIPDRFSAQQFSDYHSELNMSSLELGDSALYFCASSLGMAETQYFGPGTRLLVL.

Written as DNA, the CDR3 is TGCAGCGTTGATGGCGGGAGCGACGAGCAGTACTTC. Residues: CSVDGGSDEQYF. The chain uses TRBV29-1 and TRBJ2-7; 7 bases map to TRBD2. V was pared by 3 bases and J by 5 bases, with 4 bases of the junction left unmatched. Germline CDR1 SQVTM, CDR2 ANQGSEA. CDR3 length equals 12 residues.

This clonotype was seen repeatedly, ten times or more. The genes are TRBV13 and TRBJ1-4, with 9 bases lining up with TRBD1. J gave up 3 bases and V 4 bases, and 6 bases lay outside the gene matches. CDR3 size: 16 residues. CDR1 and CDR2 from the germline V gene are PRHDT and FYEKMQ (reference sequence). In DNA, the CDR3 is TGTGCCAGCAGCTCACGACAGGGGGATGCTAATGAAAAACTGTTTTTT. Translation: CASSSRQGDANEKLFF. Combining the CDR3 with reference TRBV13 and TRBJ1-4 gives the whole variable domain AAGVIQSPRHLIKEKRETATLKCYPIPRHDTVYWYQQGPGQDPQFLISFYEKMQSDKGSIPDRFSAQQFSDYHSELNMSSLELGDSALYFCASSSRQGDANEKLFFGSGTQLSVL.

Only one count was recorded for this clonotype. The germline gene is not matched at one end of the junction; a read error may be the cause. The J gene is TRBJ1-1, the V gene TRBV7-2, with TRBD1 as a possible D gene (5 bases). The CDR3 is 15 residues long. CDR1 and CDR2 from the germline V gene are SGHTA and FQGNSA. The CDR3 loop is CASSYTTAVGTEVFF. CDR3 nucleotides: TGTGCCAGCAGCTACACGACAGCCGTGGGCACTGAAGTTTTCTTT.

This clonotype occurred many times. The genes are TRBV5-1 and TRBJ2-7, with D hard to call. Germline V lookup: CDR1 SGHRS, CDR2 YFSETQ. Deletions cut 3 bases from V and 2 bases from J, with 15 bases between. The CDR3 consists of 15 residues. The CDR3 is CASSSMGNAAYEQYF. CDR3 in DNA: TGCGCCAGCAGCTCTATGGGTAACGCCGCCTACGAGCAGTACTTC.

This clonotype was found many times. V is TRBV5-1 and J is TRBJ1-1; D remains unclear. This CDR3 comprises 14 residues. CDR1 SGHRS and CDR2 YFSETQ come from the germline V gene. V was shortened by 4 bases and J by 0 bases, with 10 bases between the two germline ends. CDR3 nucleotides: TGCGCCAGCAGCCTCAGCCTTTTGAACACTGAAGCTTTCTTT. Protein sequence: CASSLSLLNTEAFF.

This rearrangement joins TRBV28 to TRBJ2-5; 10 bases are a match to TRBD2. Germline CDR1 MDHEN, CDR2 SYDVKM. The CDR3 totals 15 residues. Trimming took 3 bases from V and 5 from J; bases not matched to a gene: 6. As DNA, the CDR3 is TGTGCCAGCAGTTTTCTAGCGGGGGTGGGGGAGACCCAGTACTTC. Its protein is CASSFLAGVGETQYF.

This clonotype has at least ten counts. V usage is TRBV19 and J usage is TRBJ1-5, with D tentatively TRBD1 (6 bases). The germline CDR1 and CDR2 sequences are LNHDA and SQIVND (reference sequence). V was shortened by 8 bases and J by 0 bases, with 17 bases between the two germline ends. The CDR3 length is 16 residues. DNA of the CDR3: TGTGCCAGTTCGGATTGGACAGCCCTTAGCAATCAGCCCCAGCATTTT. This encodes CASSDWTALSNQPQHF.

This clonotype occurred many times. This chain joins TRBV5-1 and TRBJ1-2, with 9 bases that match TRBD1. This CDR3 has 15 amino acids. The trim removed 1 base at V and 7 bases at J, leaving 8 bases unmatched. Germline V gives CDR1 SGHRS, CDR2 YFSETQ. The CDR3 DNA follows: TGCGCCAGCAGCTTGTCGGGACAGGGCGCCGGTGGCTACACCTTC. Protein: CASSLSGQGAGGYTF.

The J gene is TRBJ1-1, the V gene TRBV12-3 or TRBV12-4; tentatively, D is TRBD1 (6 bases). V was trimmed by 4 bases and J by 9 bases, leaving 18 bases between them. This CDR3 is built from 14 residues. The chain's CDR3 is CASSSEGVGIQAFF. As DNA, the CDR3 is TGTGCCAGCAGTTCAGAGGGGGTCGGAATACAAGCTTTCTTT.

DNA for the CDR3: TGTGCCACCAGCAGAGATAGGGAAAGCGGGGAGCTGTTTTTT. It is translated as CATSRDRESGELFF. J is TRBJ2-2 and V is TRBV15; D uncertain. The germline CDR1 and CDR2 sequences are LNHNV and YYDKDF (reference sequence). Trimming cost V 0 bases and J 7 bases, with 9 bases left between them. The length of the CDR3 is 14 residues.

The rearrangement joins TRBV2 to TRBJ2-3; perhaps TRBD1 as D (6 bases). CDR1 and CDR2 from the germline V gene are SNHLY and FYNNEI. The CDR3 sequence is 15 residues long. Trimming removed 4 bases from V and 2 bases from J, with 13 bases in between. The CDR3 spells CASSVSGGYTDTQYF. CDR3 nucleotide sequence: TGTGCCAGCAGTGTAAGTGGGGGCTACACAGATACGCAGTATTTT.

This chain connects TRBV29-1 to TRBJ2-7, with D maybe TRBD1 (6 bases). The CDR3 runs to 14 residues. Trimming left V 2 bases short and J 3 bases short, with 14 bases between. In germline, CDR1 is SQVTM, CDR2 ANQGSEA. CDR3 DNA: TGCAGCGTTGAACTGGGGGCGGCGGTCTACGAGCAGTACTTC. This translates into CSVELGAAVYEQYF.

The chain recombines TRBV20-1 with TRBJ2-5; 9 bases match TRBD1. CDR1 is DFQATT and CDR2 is SNEGSKA in the germline V gene (reference sequence). The V segment lost 3 bases and the J segment 1 base; nucleotides outside the gene matches: 6. The CDR3 totals 15 residues. Here the CDR3 reads CSARGRQGGQETQYF. The CDR3 nucleotides read TGCAGTGCTAGGGGCCGACAGGGGGGCCAAGAGACCCAGTACTTC.

The chain joins TRBV5-5 to TRBJ1-2, with 9 bases lining up with TRBD1. The CDR3 is 14 amino acids. Germline CDR1 is SGHKS and CDR2 is YYEKEE (reference sequence). With 1 base clipped from V and 7 bases from J, the junction kept 5 bases outside the gene matches. The CDR3 sequence: CASSLTGGELGYTF. DNA for the CDR3: TGTGCCAGCAGCTTGACAGGGGGCGAGCTTGGCTACACCTTC.

This clonotype was found many times. The CDR3 reads CSANAGATPHQETQYF. The CDR3 coding sequence is TGCAGTGCTAATGCCGGAGCAACGCCCCACCAAGAGACCCAGTACTTC. The chain carries TRBV20-1 and TRBJ2-5; D is ambiguous. The CDR3 loop spans 16 amino acids. The V and J ends lost 4 bases and 0 bases respectively, with 18 bases between them. Germline V CDR1 and CDR2: DFQATT, SNEGSKA (reference sequence).

CDR3 bases: TGTGCCAGCAGCCAAGATTGGGCTCTACAGGGTACGGATGAAGCTTTCTTT. Its protein is CASSQDWALQGTDEAFF. V usage is TRBV14 and J usage is TRBJ1-1, with D maybe TRBD1 (6 bases). The length of the CDR3 is 17 residues. CDR1 and CDR2 from the germline V gene are SGHDN and FVKESK. Trimming stripped 0 bases from V and 7 bases from J, with 21 bases between.